A single sample is the source of the 5 T cell receptor beta chains below, sequenced in a study of cytomegalovirus exposure and HLA in healthy donors. Primers: 60 Vbeta forward and 13 Jbeta reverse. The table came from immunoSEQ multiplex PCR; TCRdb's copy has only in-frame clones and leaves some out. The profile shows more than 95,000 clones, more than 60% of them singletons. Material for sequencing was PBMCs. These receptors were obtained from a man aged 25 to 40 in good health and CMV-seronegative.

The V call is TRBV19, the J call TRBJ2-7; TRBD2 aligns across 8 bases. The CDR3 covers 14 residues. Germline assignment: CDR1 LNHDA and CDR2 SQIVND (reference sequence). After removal of 6 bases from V and 4 bases from J, the junction contained 8 bases not matched to a gene. CDR3: CASRPTGTRYEQYF. CDR3 nucleotide sequence: TGTGCCAGTAGACCCACCGGGACTAGGTACGAGCAGTACTTC. Together with reference TRBV19 and TRBJ2-7, the CDR3 gives the full variable domain: DGGITQSPKYLFRKEGQNVTLSCEQNLNHDAMYWYRQDPGQGLRLIYYSQIVNDFQKGDIAEGYSVSREKKESFPLTVTSAQKNPTAFYLCASRPTGTRYEQYFGPGTRLTVT.

The chain recombines TRBV13 with TRBJ2-7; 8 bases map to TRBD1. The CDR3 totals 14 residues. The ends lost 3 bases at V and 1 base at J; junction bases unmatched: 2. Germline CDR1 is PRHDT and CDR2 is FYEKMQ (reference sequence). Here the CDR3 DNA reads TGTGCCAGCAGCTTGAGACAGGGGTCCTACGAGCAGTACTTC. It translates to CASSLRQGSYEQYF.

The chain links TRBV5-4 to TRBJ1-1, with D uncertain. The CDR3 loop spans 12 amino acids. Germline CDR1 and CDR2: SGHNT and YYREEE (reference sequence). With 0 bases removed from V and 7 bases from J, the gap between germline ends came to 7 bases. The CDR3 DNA reads TGTGCCAGCAGCTTGGGGGAGAATGAAGCTTTCTTT. This gives the protein CASSLGENEAFF.

This chain connects TRBV2 to TRBJ1-5; unclear D gene. CDR1 and CDR2 (germline): SNHLY, FYNNEI. V gave up 4 bases and J gave up 4 bases, with 11 bases separating them. The CDR3 extends over 14 amino acids. The CDR3 protein is CASSGLGLNQPQHF. The CDR3 DNA reads as TGTGCCAGCAGTGGTCTCGGTTTGAATCAGCCCCAGCATTTT. Drawing the rest from reference TRBV2 and TRBJ1-5, the complete variable domain is EPEVTQTPSHQVTQMGQEVILRCVPISNHLYFYWYRQILGQKVEFLVSFYNNEISEKSEIFDDQFSVERPDGSNFTLKIRSTKLEDSAMYFCASSGLGLNQPQHFGDGTRLSIL.

The chain carries TRBV7-9 and TRBJ1-1; 10 bases are shared with TRBD1. Germline CDR1 is SEHNR and CDR2 is FQNEAQ (reference sequence). J was trimmed by 7 bases and V by 2 bases; bases with no gene match: 4. The CDR3 sequence is 14 residues long. CDR3: CASSLKGTGVEAFF. For the CDR3, the DNA is TGTGCCAGCAGCTTAAAAGGGACAGGGGTTGAAGCTTTCTTT.